This T cell receptor beta chain originates from a study of blood T cell repertoires in COVID-19. Study as a whole: Acute and convalescent COVID-19 specimens originated in the United States, Italy and Spain. The analysed material was cDNA or gDNA that came from T cells, B-cell-depleted T cells, or PBMCs.

Seattle researchers signed up patients amid active infection and tracked them longitudinally. Original data processing: The assay estimated nucleated cells by amplifying reference gene primers. Only in-frame clones appear in the TCRdb table, and some are missing; sequencing was by immunoSEQ multiplex PCR. That table supplies the V and J calls and clone size; D and trimming were determined from the DNA. The sample has roughly 220,000 clones, 82% seen once. CDR3 length equals 15 residues. Unmatched junction bases numbered 6, after V lost 4 bases and J lost 5 bases. The germline CDR1 and CDR2 sequences are KGHDR and SFDVKD.

The TCR originated in a woman of 80 years or more with COVID-19, enrolled during active disease. V gene TRBV24-1 combines with J gene TRBJ2-5, with TRBD2 matching over 10 bases. The sample consisted of peripheral blood. In DNA form, the CDR3 reads TGTGCCACCAGTGAGGGAGCGGGGGGGCTGGAGACCCAGTACTTC. Amino acid sequence: CATSEGAGGLETQYF.